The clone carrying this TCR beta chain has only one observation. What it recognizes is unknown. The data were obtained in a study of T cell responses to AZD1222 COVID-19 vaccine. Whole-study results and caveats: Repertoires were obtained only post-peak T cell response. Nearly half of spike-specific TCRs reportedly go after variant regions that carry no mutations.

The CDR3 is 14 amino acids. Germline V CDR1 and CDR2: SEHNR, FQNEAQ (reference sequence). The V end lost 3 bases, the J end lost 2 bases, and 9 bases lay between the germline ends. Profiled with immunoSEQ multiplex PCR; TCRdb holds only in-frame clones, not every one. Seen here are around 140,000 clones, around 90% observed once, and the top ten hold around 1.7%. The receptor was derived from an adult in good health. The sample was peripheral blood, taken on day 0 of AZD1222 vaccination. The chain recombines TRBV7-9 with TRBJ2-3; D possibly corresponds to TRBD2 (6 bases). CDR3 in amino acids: CASSLAGFTDTQYF. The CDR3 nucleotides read TGTGCCAGCAGCTTGGCGGGATTCACAGATACGCAGTATTTT. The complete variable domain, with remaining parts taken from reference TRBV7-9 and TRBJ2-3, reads DTGVSQNPRHKITKRGQNVTFRCDPISEHNRLYWYRQTLGQGPEFLTYFQNEAQLEKSRLLSDRFSAERPKGSFSTLEIQRTEQGDSAMYLCASSLAGFTDTQYFGPGTRLTVL.